The rows below give T cell receptor beta chains drawn from one sample of a study of blood T cell repertoires in COVID-19. Method: immunoSEQ multiplex PCR; TCRdb's copy keeps in-frame clones and lacks some. The repertoire holds under 350,000 clones, with around 86% as singletons. The sequenced sample was PBMCs or T cells enriched from blood (not recorded which). The receptors were gathered from a woman aged 35 to 49 who had recovered from COVID-19. Each CDR3 is given without its conserved first and last residue. Each record gives: V gene, CDR3 protein.

V gene: TRBV7-2; CDR3 protein: ASSLTGHKETQY
V gene: TRBV6-2/TRBV6-3; CDR3 protein: ASSYSSTGPGLNTEAF
V gene: TRBV24-1; CDR3 protein: ATSEATNTGELF
V gene: TRBV28; CDR3 protein: ASSFAGVYQPQH
V gene: TRBV19; CDR3 protein: ASSIVPGQGNYEQY
V gene: TRBV28; CDR3 protein: ATREETGANTEAF
V gene: TRBV18; CDR3 protein: ASSPDRTNYEQY
V gene: TRBV28; CDR3 protein: ASSFGGQWGSVASYEQY
V gene: TRBV7-9; CDR3 protein: ASSKDRQGNNSPLH
V gene: TRBV7-3; CDR3 protein: ASSLFGGEGSPLH
V gene: TRBV10-3; CDR3 protein: AISEPTGGFGNTIY
V gene: TRBV9; CDR3 protein: ASGAGSTDTQY
V gene: TRBV7-2; CDR3 protein: ASSSTGGTNTGELF
V gene: TRBV19; CDR3 protein: ASTPGQGIVENTEAF
V gene: TRBV7-2; CDR3 protein: ASSSSGNRLETQY
V gene: TRBV21-1; CDR3 protein: ASSKGQGRYEQF
V gene: TRBV6-4; CDR3 protein: ASSRLAGTYNEQF
V gene: TRBV7-9; CDR3 protein: ASSPSGQLNTEAF
V gene: TRBV24-1; CDR3 protein: ATSVRGLTEAF
V gene: TRBV2; CDR3 protein: ASSASGTGELF